The sequence of this TCR beta chain was determined in a study of cytotoxic CD8 clonotypes in ibrutinib-treated CLL. Regarding the study as a whole: Baseline-level clonality went beyond age-matched healthy donors and moved in step with circulating CD8+ T-cell counts. Samples were collected at differing times from sustained-remission and progressing patients.

TCRdb's table, derived via immunoSEQ multiplex PCR, lists solely in-frame clones and lacks some. The sample carries 90,000 to 150,000 clones, 55% to 75% recorded once. J gave up 0 bases and V 3 bases, and 3 bases lay outside the gene matches. The CDR3 loop spans 15 amino acids. Germline CDR1 reads SGHNT; CDR2 reads YENEEA. About this clone itself: Its antigen is not known.

This sequence originates from a human donor with chronic lymphocytic leukemia. This rearrangement joins TRBV11-3 to TRBJ1-1, with TRBD1 identical over 8 bases. The starting material was PBMCs, obtained after 24 months of ibrutinib treatment. CDR3 loop: CASSFRTGMNTEAFF. In nucleotides, the CDR3 is TGTGCCAGCAGCTTCCGGACAGGGATGAACACTGAAGCTTTCTTT.